These 28 T cell receptor beta chains were all obtained from the same sample, sequenced in a study of T cell responses to AZD1222 COVID-19 vaccine. Sequencing used immunoSEQ multiplex PCR; TCRdb keeps in-frame clones, though not all of them. The table has just under 150,000 clones, more than 70% seen once. This sample comprised peripheral blood, obtained 28 days after the second AZD1222 dose. The origin of the receptors is an adult who received the AZD1222 COVID-19 vaccine.

The chain combines TRBV30 with TRBJ1-4, with 8 bases identical to TRBD1. The junction had 5 bases not matched to a gene; V was cut back by 4 bases and J by 7 bases. The germline CDR1 and CDR2 sequences are GTSNPN and SVGIG (reference sequence). The CDR3 spans 13 residues. CDR3 residues: CAWKVGQAEKLFF. In DNA form, the CDR3 reads TGTGCCTGGAAAGTGGGACAGGCTGAAAAACTGTTTTTT. The full variable domain, in which reference TRBV30 and TRBJ1-4 provide the parts outside the CDR3, is SQTIHQWPATLVQPVGSPLSLECTVEGTSNPNLYWYRQAAGRGLQLLFYSVGIGQISSEVPQNLSASRPQDRQFILSSKKLLLSDSGFYLCAWKVGQAEKLFFGSGTQLSVL.

V gene TRBV9 combines with J gene TRBJ2-6, with D possibly being TRBD1 (6 bases). Trimming cost V 2 bases and J 0 bases, with 9 bases left between them. The CDR3 loop spans 16 amino acids. The V gene's germline CDR1 is SGDLS and CDR2 YYNGEE. CDR3 in DNA: TGTGCCAGCAGCGTTACAGGGACCTCTGGGGCCAACGTCCTGACTTTC. Its translation is CASSVTGTSGANVLTF. The full variable domain, rest sourced from reference TRBV9 and TRBJ2-6, is DSGVTQTPKHLITATGQRVTLRCSPRSGDLSVYWYQQSLDQGLQFLIQYYNGEERAKGNILERFSAQQFPDLHSELNLSSLELGDSALYFCASSVTGTSGANVLTFGAGSRLTVL.

The genes are TRBV6-5 and TRBJ2-7; the match to TRBD2 covers 12 bases. CDR1 and CDR2 (germline): MNHEY, SVGAGI. Losses at the gene ends were 5 bases for V and 0 bases for J; bases not matched to a gene: 2. This CDR3 is built from 15 residues. The CDR3 DNA sequence: TGTGCCAGCAGTCTAGCGGGGGGGAGCTCCTACGAGCAGTACTTC. This translates into CASSLAGGSSYEQYF.

The V call is TRBV7-9, the J call TRBJ1-3, with D unresolved. The germline CDR1 and CDR2 sequences are SEHNR and FQNEAQ (reference sequence). Trimming removed 4 bases at V and 5 bases at J, with 15 bases between. The CDR3 totals 15 residues. The CDR3 reads CASSSPVVDRNTIYF. CDR3 bases: TGTGCCAGCAGCTCCCCGGTTGTGGATAGAAACACCATATATTTT.

CDR3 region: CASSDGTAYEQYF. The CDR3 nucleotides read TGTGCCAGCAGTGACGGGACTGCTTACGAGCAGTACTTC. V usage is TRBV12-3 or TRBV12-4 and J usage is TRBJ2-5; tentatively, D is TRBD2 (6 bases). The J call may be wrong; the DNA end is better matched by TRBJ2-7. The CDR3 spans 13 residues.

In DNA, the CDR3 is TGTGCCAGCAGCCAAGTAGGTGTCAAGCAGTACTTC. Encoded protein: CASSQVGVKQYF. The chain uses TRBV3-1 (or the pseudogene TRBV3-2) and TRBJ2-7, with D uncertain. The ends were cut back, 1 base at V and 8 bases at J, with 9 bases in the middle. Per the germline V gene, CDR1 is LGHDT and CDR2 is YNNKEL (reference sequence). The CDR3 totals 12 residues.

The chain uses TRBV5-6 and TRBJ1-5, with D uncertain. The germline CDR1 and CDR2 sequences are SGHDT and YYEEEE. CDR3 length equals 12 residues. V lost 1 base and J lost 6, with 5 bases in between. The CDR3 loop is CASSLRAQPQHF. As DNA, the CDR3 is TGTGCCAGCAGCTTGAGGGCTCAGCCCCAGCATTTT. Full variable domain (outside the CDR3, taken from reference TRBV5-6 and TRBJ1-5): DAGVTQSPTHLIKTRGQQVTLRCSPKSGHDTVSWYQQALGQGPQFIFQYYEEEERQRGNFPDRFSGHQFPNYSSELNVNALLLGDSALYLCASSLRAQPQHFGDGTRLSIL.

The rearrangement joins TRBV5-1 to TRBJ1-4; D call uncertain. The CDR3 has 13 residues. The germline V gene encodes CDR1 SGHRS and CDR2 YFSETQ. V shed 6 bases and J shed 3 bases, with 9 bases lying between them. The CDR3 region is CASNQGSNEKLFF. CDR3 sequence (DNA): TGCGCCAGCAATCAAGGGTCTAATGAAAAACTGTTTTTT.

This clone was observed a few times. The chain recombines TRBV30 with TRBJ1-5; 7 bases are shared with TRBD1. Germline V CDR1 and CDR2: GTSNPN, SVGIG (reference sequence). With V trimmed by 1 base and J by 7 bases, 4 bases remained unmatched. This CDR3 region has 13 residues. CDR3 sequence: CAWSGQGKQPQHF. The CDR3 region has the DNA TGTGCCTGGAGTGGACAGGGAAAGCAGCCCCAGCATTTT.

This chain uses TRBV19 with TRBJ1-2; possibly TRBD1 for D (5 bases). This CDR3 region has 14 residues. V was pared by 7 bases and J by 0 bases, with 12 bases between. Germline V CDR1 and CDR2: LNHDA, SQIVND (reference sequence). The CDR3 protein is CASTGTEANYGYTF. CDR3 nucleotide sequence: TGTGCCAGTACTGGGACTGAAGCTAACTATGGCTACACCTTC. Complete variable domain (other parts from reference TRBV19 and TRBJ1-2): DGGITQSPKYLFRKEGQNVTLSCEQNLNHDAMYWYRQDPGQGLRLIYYSQIVNDFQKGDIAEGYSVSREKKESFPLTVTSAQKNPTAFYLCASTGTEANYGYTFGSGTRLTVV.

The rearrangement joins TRBV28 to TRBJ2-1, with 7 bases aligning to TRBD2. The CDR3 sequence is 16 residues long. Germline trimming cut 5 bases from V and 1 base from J; bases unmatched to any gene: 8. CDR1 is MDHEN and CDR2 is SYDVKM in the germline V gene. CDR3 loop: CASSRGGGLSYNEQFF. CDR3 sequence (DNA): TGTGCCAGCAGTCGGGGCGGGGGACTATCCTACAATGAGCAGTTCTTC.

The chain has TRBV6-5 and TRBJ2-2, with D tentatively TRBD1 or TRBD2 (5 bases each). The V end was cut by 11 bases, the J end by 0 bases, with 16 bases between. The CDR3 runs 15 residues. Germline CDR1 MNHEY, CDR2 SVGAGI. The CDR3: CASRSGTSNTGELFF. CDR3 DNA sequence: TGTGCCTCCCGCTCCGGGACGTCGAACACCGGGGAGCTGTTTTTT.

This rearrangement joins TRBV11-2 to TRBJ1-1; D is unresolved. The V end lost 7 bases, the J end lost 5 bases, and 8 bases lay between the germline ends. In germline, CDR1 is SGHAT, CDR2 FQNNGV. This CDR3 is 11 amino acids long. The CDR3 DNA reads TGTGCCAGCACTCCGTGGACTGAAGCTTTCTTT. The encoded protein is CASTPWTEAFF.

This clone has a handful of counts. The V call is TRBV4-2, the J call TRBJ1-4; no clear D. The CDR3 is 15 residues long. Deletions cut 4 bases from V and 3 bases from J, with 12 bases between. The V gene's germline CDR1 is LGHNA and CDR2 YNFKEQ. Written as DNA, the CDR3 is TGTGCCAGCAGCCCAGACGCCTGGTCTAATGAAAAACTGTTTTTT. Translation: CASSPDAWSNEKLFF.

J is TRBJ1-2 and V is TRBV28; D uncertain. This CDR3 has 18 amino acids. Trimming shortened V by 4 bases and J by 1 base, and 22 bases separated the two germline ends. Germline V gene lookup returns CDR1 MDHEN and CDR2 SYDVKM. CDR3 sequence (DNA): TGTGCCAGCAGTTCCCCGGCGGTAAAGTGGGGTGGTAACTATGGCTACACCTTC. Its translation is CASSSPAVKWGGNYGYTF.

The CDR3 loop reads CASSEGAGELFF. As DNA, the CDR3 is TGTGCCAGCAGCGAGGGGGCCGGGGAGCTGTTTTTT. J is TRBJ2-2 and V is TRBV12-3 or TRBV12-4; maybe TRBD1 (6 bases). Trimming took off 6 bases at V and 6 bases at J, with 8 bases between the two ends. There are 12 residues in the CDR3.

The chain is built from TRBV24-1 and TRBJ1-2; D is uncertain. Trimming shortened V by 3 bases and J by 2 bases, and 12 bases separated the two germline ends. The CDR3 length is 15 residues. The germline V gene encodes CDR1 KGHDR and CDR2 SFDVKD. CDR3 sequence: CATSDGGSSNYGYTF. The DNA of the CDR3 is TGTGCCACCAGTGATGGAGGGAGCTCGAACTATGGCTACACCTTC.

The CDR3 sequence is CASSFYPGGPGETQYF. The CDR3 nucleotides are TGTGCCAGCAGCTTTTATCCGGGAGGGCCAGGAGAGACCCAGTACTTC. This chain joins TRBV11-1 and TRBJ2-5; 8 bases map to TRBD2. The germline V gene has CDR1 SGHAT and CDR2 FQDESV (reference sequence). Trimming at V came to 3 bases and at J to 4 bases, leaving 10 bases not matched to a gene. CDR3 length equals 16 residues.

V and J are TRBV10-1 and TRBJ2-7; 7 bases agree with TRBD1. CDR3 size: 14 residues. V shed 4 bases, J shed 1 base, and the junction held 4 bases outside the gene matches. Germline loops: CDR1 WNHNN, CDR2 SYGVQD (reference sequence). The CDR3 loop reads CASSVYRGSYEQYF. The CDR3, as DNA: TGCGCCAGCAGTGTATACAGGGGTTCCTACGAGCAGTACTTC.

The chain is built from TRBV10-2 and TRBJ2-7; weak D call: TRBD1 (5 bases). CDR1 WSHSY and CDR2 SAAADI come from the germline V gene. Trimming left V 6 bases short and J 7 bases short, with 19 bases between. The CDR3 loop spans 14 amino acids. CDR3 DNA sequence: TGCGCCAGCAGCTTGACAGCGCCCTACGAGGAGCAGTACTTC. Protein: CASSLTAPYEEQYF.

This rearrangement joins TRBV19 to TRBJ2-7; TRBD2 might be the D (5 bases). CDR1 LNHDA and CDR2 SQIVND come from the germline V gene (reference sequence). V lost 3 bases and J 5 bases, leaving 14 bases between the germline ends. The CDR3 sequence is 14 residues long. CDR3 sequence reads: CASSILGVLNEQYF. The DNA of the CDR3 is TGTGCCAGTAGTATCCTCGGGGTCCTCAACGAGCAGTACTTC.

The chain links TRBV19 to TRBJ1-1; 8 nucleotides match TRBD1. The CDR3 has 16 residues. Germline lookup yields CDR1 LNHDA and CDR2 SQIVND (reference sequence). J lost 5 bases, V lost 5 bases, and 13 bases had no gene match. CDR3: CASSDSPTGETTEAFF. The CDR3 DNA reads as TGTGCCAGTAGTGATTCCCCGACAGGGGAGACAACTGAAGCTTTCTTT.

J is TRBJ1-3 and V is TRBV3-1 (or the pseudogene TRBV3-2); D is ambiguous. CDR1 is LGHDT, CDR2 YNNKEL, per germline (reference sequence). The CDR3 loop spans 14 amino acids. V lost 3 bases and J lost 2, with 8 bases in between. The CDR3 DNA sequence: TGTGCCAGCAGCCAGCGCACCCCTGGAAACACCATATATTTT. Translating it yields CASSQRTPGNTIYF.

The rearrangement links TRBV4-2 to TRBJ2-3, with D perhaps TRBD1 or TRBD2 (5 bases each). The germline V and J ends were trimmed by 0 bases and 3 bases, with 7 bases remaining between them. CDR1 is LGHNA, CDR2 YNFKEQ, per germline. The CDR3 consists of 14 residues. CDR3 coding DNA: TGTGCCAGCAGCCAAGAGGGGGATACAGATACGCAGTATTTT. Translation gives CASSQEGDTDTQYF.

The chain carries TRBV19 and TRBJ1-2, with TRBD1 matching 8 bases. Germline-derived CDR1 and CDR2 are LNHDA and SQIVND (reference sequence). The CDR3 length is 15 residues. Losses at the gene ends were 6 bases for V and 0 bases for J; bases not matched to a gene: 6. CDR3 in amino acids: CASRQGARANYGYTF. CDR3 sequence (DNA): TGTGCCAGTAGGCAGGGGGCTAGAGCTAACTATGGCTACACCTTC.

V usage is TRBV5-4 and J usage is TRBJ2-1; D might be TRBD2 (6 bases). The CDR3 spans 17 residues. V was clipped by 4 bases and J by 5 bases, with 22 bases between them. Germline values: CDR1 SGHNT, CDR2 YYREEE (reference sequence). The CDR3 DNA reads as TGTGCCAGCAGCCCCCCGAGGGGAGGAAAATGGGACAATGAGCAGTTCTTC. Amino acids: CASSPPRGGKWDNEQFF.

The chain carries TRBV6-5 and TRBJ1-1; TRBD1 matches 8 bases. V lost 9 bases to trimming and J lost 8 bases; unmatched junction nucleotides: 17. Per germline, CDR1 MNHEY and CDR2 SVGAGI. The CDR3 sequence is 15 residues long. This CDR3 reads CASEGAGGFDREAFF. CDR3 sequence (DNA): TGTGCCAGTGAAGGTGCAGGGGGCTTTGATAGGGAAGCTTTCTTT.

This chain links TRBV7-9 with TRBJ1-3, with a tentative D call TRBD1 (5 bases). The ends were cut back, 8 bases at V and 0 bases at J, with 17 bases in the middle. This CDR3 has 16 residues. The germline CDR1 and CDR2 sequences are SEHNR and FQNEAQ (reference sequence). CDR3: CASETHRTSSGNTIYF. The DNA for the CDR3 is TGTGCCAGCGAAACCCACAGGACCAGCTCTGGAAACACCATATATTTT.